A single sample gave rise to the 18 T cell receptor beta chains below, sequenced in a study of shared clonotypes between healthy human individuals. The protocol was immunoSEQ multiplex PCR, while the TCRdb copy is restricted to in-frame clones and leaves out a portion. The data show roughly 770,000 clones, about 96% seen once. Naive CD8 cells comprised CD45RO-negative, CCR7-positively selected cells, excluding terminally differentiated effector memory CD45RA+ cells. Sequenced: naive CD8+ T cells sorted from blood. These receptors were obtained from a man aged 25-45 years in good health.

The chain employs TRBV18 and TRBJ1-5; D is possibly TRBD1 (5 bases). The germline V gene encodes CDR1 KGHSH and CDR2 LQKENI. This CDR3 is built from 16 residues. Trimming took off 1 base at V and 0 bases at J, with 10 bases between the two ends. This chain's CDR3 is CASSPRQGDSNQPQHF. CDR3 DNA: TGTGCCAGCTCACCACGGCAAGGGGATAGCAATCAGCCCCAGCATTTT.

This clone appeared a single time. V gene TRBV29-1 combines with J gene TRBJ2-1, with 8 bases fitting TRBD2. J was trimmed by 6 bases and V by 8 bases; bases with no gene match: 9. This CDR3 is 13 amino acids long. Germline lookup yields CDR1 SQVTM and CDR2 ANQGSEA. The CDR3 here is CSTVGLEANEQFF. As DNA, the CDR3 is TGCAGCACAGTGGGACTAGAGGCCAATGAGCAGTTCTTC.

V usage is TRBV7-9 and J usage is TRBJ1-1; D is perhaps TRBD1 (6 bases). Germline V gene sequence: CDR1 SEHNR, CDR2 FQNEAQ (reference sequence). V lost 6 bases and J lost 0, with 8 bases in between. There are 13 residues in the CDR3. In nucleotides, the CDR3 is TGTGCCAGCAGGACAGGATTGAACACTGAAGCTTTCTTT. It yields the protein CASRTGLNTEAFF.

This chain joins TRBV6-1 and TRBJ2-7; the D is unclear. V gave up 4 bases and J gave up 1 base, with 8 bases separating them. The CDR3 contains 13 residues. Germline values: CDR1 MNHNS, CDR2 SASEGT. The CDR3 loop is CASSVFVSYEQYF. The CDR3 bases are TGTGCCAGCAGTGTTTTCGTTTCCTACGAGCAGTACTTC.

The V gene is TRBV18, the J gene TRBJ2-5; 9 bases agree with TRBD2. The trim removed 6 bases at V and 4 bases at J, leaving 9 bases unmatched. The CDR3 contains 15 residues. From germline, CDR1 is KGHSH and CDR2 LQKENI. The CDR3 region has the DNA TGTGCCAGCTCCCCTGCCGCGGGAGGGAGAGAGACCCAGTACTTC. Its protein is CASSPAAGGRETQYF.

The chain employs TRBV7-9 and TRBJ1-2; TRBD1 might be the D (5 bases). Trimming pared 5 bases from V and 3 bases from J, leaving 13 bases between. The CDR3 runs to 14 residues. The germline V gene has CDR1 SEHNR and CDR2 FQNEAQ (reference sequence). The DNA of the CDR3 is TGTGCCAGCAGCGGCCTCCAGGGTGACTATGGCTACACCTTC. Amino acids: CASSGLQGDYGYTF.

The J gene is TRBJ2-7, the V gene TRBV29-1; D is undetermined. CDR1 SQVTM and CDR2 ANQGSEA come from the germline V gene. V dropped 4 bases and J dropped 0 bases, with 7 bases sitting between them. This CDR3 comprises 12 residues. The CDR3 coding sequence is TGCAGCGTTGTGGCCAGCTCCTACGAGCAGTACTTC. Translation gives CSVVASSYEQYF.

This clone was seen a single time. The V call is TRBV27, the J call TRBJ2-5, with D perhaps TRBD1 (6 bases). This CDR3 spans 14 amino acids. Germline lookup yields CDR1 MNHEY and CDR2 SMNVEV (reference sequence). The germline V and J ends were trimmed by 8 bases and 6 bases, with 19 bases remaining between them. This CDR3 reads CASGLSGVWQTQYF. The DNA of the CDR3 is TGTGCCAGCGGCCTATCAGGGGTCTGGCAGACCCAGTACTTC.

Note on this clone: Distinct nucleotide sequences in the sample also encode this CDR3. V is TRBV6-5 and J is TRBJ2-7; 9 bases map to TRBD1. CDR3 size: 14 residues. Germline V CDR1 and CDR2: MNHEY, SVGAGI. V lost 6 bases, J lost 1 base, and 4 bases stayed unmatched. CDR3 in amino acids: CASSLGQGSYEQYF. In DNA form, the CDR3 reads TGTGCCAGCAGCCTCGGACAGGGGTCCTACGAGCAGTACTTC.

The chain recombines TRBV6-5 with TRBJ2-7; 7 positions agree with TRBD2. J lost 1 base, V lost 6 bases, and 9 bases had no gene match. The length of the CDR3 is 15 residues. The germline V gene encodes CDR1 MNHEY and CDR2 SVGAGI. The chain's CDR3 is CASSPGGGSSYEQYF. CDR3 in DNA: TGTGCCAGCAGCCCCGGGGGAGGGTCATCCTACGAGCAGTACTTC.

This clone was detected once. This rearrangement joins TRBV7-8 to TRBJ2-3; 14 positions match TRBD2. The CDR3 runs 19 residues. Germline V lookup: CDR1 SGHVS, CDR2 FQNEAQ. Unmatched junction bases numbered 11, after V lost 1 base and J lost 5 bases. CDR3 nucleotides: TGTGCCAGCAGCTTAGGGACTCCGGGACTAGCGGGAGTGGGAGATACGCAGTATTTT. It is translated as CASSLGTPGLAGVGDTQYF.

Notes on this clone: The same CDR3 can be traced to other DNA sequences in this sample. The rearrangement uses TRBV28 and TRBJ2-2; D unclear. V gave up 6 bases and J gave up 8 bases, with 7 bases separating them. The CDR3 sequence is 11 residues long. Germline assignment: CDR1 MDHEN and CDR2 SYDVKM. Written as DNA, the CDR3 is TGTGCCAGCAGCCCGGCGGGGGAGCTGTTTTTT. It specifies CASSPAGELFF.

The genes are TRBV18 and TRBJ2-1; no clear D. Trimming removed 5 bases from V and 3 bases from J, with 20 bases in between. CDR1 is KGHSH and CDR2 is LQKENI in the germline V gene. The CDR3 contains 17 residues. CDR3 bases: TGTGCCAGCTCATTAGATAGGCCGGGCCCCTTCTACAATGAGCAGTTCTTC. Amino acids: CASSLDRPGPFYNEQFF. Together with reference TRBV18 and TRBJ2-1, the CDR3 gives the full variable domain: NAGVMQNPRHLVRRRGQEARLRCSPMKGHSHVYWYRQLPEEGLKFMVYLQKENIIDESGMPKERFSAEFPKEGPSILRIQQVVRGDSAAYFCASSLDRPGPFYNEQFFGPGTRLTVL.

The chain recombines TRBV29-1 with TRBJ2-2; D remains ambiguous. The V gene lost 1 base and the J gene lost 4 bases, with 4 bases spanning the gap. The germline V gene has CDR1 SQVTM and CDR2 ANQGSEA. This CDR3 comprises 12 residues. CDR3 coding DNA: TGCAGCGTTGAAGTGGTCACCGGGGAGCTGTTTTTT. Its translation is CSVEVVTGELFF.

This clone was seen only once. The V and J genes are TRBV29-1 and TRBJ2-5; tentatively, D is TRBD1 (5 bases). Germline-derived CDR1 and CDR2 are SQVTM and ANQGSEA. Trimming pared 2 bases from V and 0 bases from J, leaving 16 bases between. The CDR3 has 16 residues. The DNA of the CDR3 is TGCAGCGTTGAATCTGTGACAGCAAAGGACCAAGAGACCCAGTACTTC. Its protein is CSVESVTAKDQETQYF.

This rearrangement joins TRBV4-1 to TRBJ2-1; tentative D call: TRBD2 (5 bases). Between the trimmed V and J ends, which lost 2 bases and 5 bases, there was a span of 10 bases. The CDR3 runs 14 residues. Germline-derived CDR1 and CDR2 are MGHRA and YSYEKL. CDR3: CASSQSGANNEQFF. Here the CDR3 DNA reads TGCGCCAGCAGCCAAAGCGGAGCGAACAATGAGCAGTTCTTC.

The J gene is TRBJ2-1, the V gene TRBV28; a weak D match, TRBD1 (5 bases). The CDR3 is 16 residues long. From germline, CDR1 is MDHEN and CDR2 SYDVKM. V shed 6 bases and J shed 6 bases, with 21 bases lying between them. The CDR3 spells CASSKVAGLGRNEQFF. Here the CDR3 DNA reads TGTGCCAGCAGCAAGGTGGCTGGTTTGGGGCGCAATGAGCAGTTCTTC.

This chain connects TRBV11-2 to TRBJ2-7; D ambiguous. This CDR3 has 13 residues. Germline CDR1 and CDR2: SGHAT and FQNNGV. V lost 1 base to trimming and J lost 4 bases, with 8 bases between them. This chain's CDR3 is CASSLGVMYEQYF. The CDR3 DNA reads as TGTGCCAGCAGCTTAGGAGTTATGTACGAGCAGTACTTC.